This paragraph reports one T cell receptor (beta chain). TCRdb analysed the RACE reads with MiXCR anew, one entry per CDR3 protein. The data hold around 95,000 distinct CDR3 sequences, with roughly 10% observed a single time. Time point of the sample: pre-sensitization, week 0. As for treatment: therapeutic diphenylcyclopropenone sensitization with weekly scalp DPC. This entry is derived from a study of human T cells and chemical hapten exposure. V was pared by 7 bases and J by 1 base, with 14 bases between. Germline CDR1 reads SQVTM; CDR2 reads ANQGSEA. CDR3 length equals 15 residues. The chain has TRBV29-1 and TRBJ2-6; the D is unclear. This clonotype originated in a woman aged 60 to 75 with alopecia areata. Some clones in this sample may be carry-over from other donors' samples. The sequencing used whole blood, collected in connection with sensitization to the hapten diphenylcyclopropenone (DPC). CDR3: CSALVLESGANVLTF. In DNA form, the CDR3 reads TGCAGCGCTCTAGTGTTAGAGTCTGGGGCCAACGTCCTGACTTTC.